A single sample is the source of the 30 T cell receptor beta chains below, sequenced in a study of radiotherapy plus CTLA-4 blockade in lung cancer. The assay was immunoSEQ multiplex PCR, and TCRdb's table has in-frame clones only and misses some. The data contain approximately 78,000 clones, 78% of them singletons. The input for sequencing was peripheral blood, taken from a patient treated with radiotherapy plus ipilimumab. These receptor sequences come from a human donor with non-small cell lung cancer who had a complete response to radiotherapy plus ipilimumab.

The V and J genes are TRBV18 and TRBJ1-5, with a tentative D call TRBD1 (5 bases). Trimming took off 6 bases at V and 8 bases at J, with 20 bases between the two ends. CDR3 length: 15 amino acids. CDR1 is KGHSH and CDR2 is LQKENI in the germline V gene. The CDR3 loop is CASSSTRGPREPQHF. CDR3 bases: TGTGCCAGCTCGTCAACCCGGGGCCCACGGGAGCCCCAGCATTTT.

V usage is TRBV9 and J usage is TRBJ2-7; possibly TRBD1 or TRBD2 for D (5 bases each). The CDR3 length is 13 residues. Germline-derived CDR1 and CDR2 are SGDLS and YYNGEE. Trimming removed 0 bases from V and 6 bases from J, with 10 bases in between. CDR3 region: CASSVDLGTEQYV. The CDR3 DNA reads as TGTGCCAGCAGCGTAGATCTGGGGACCGAGCAGTACGTC.

This chain uses TRBV19 with TRBJ1-2; 9 bases are shared with TRBD1. Germline loops: CDR1 LNHDA, CDR2 SQIVND (reference sequence). Unmatched junction bases numbered 4, after V lost 6 bases and J lost 5 bases. This CDR3 contains 13 residues. CDR3 bases: TGTGCCAGTAGGGGAGACAGGGGGTATGGCTACACCTTC. It is translated as CASRGDRGYGYTF.

The J gene is TRBJ1-1, the V gene TRBV6-1, with 8 bases aligning to TRBD1. The CDR3 loop spans 14 amino acids. V shed 7 bases and J 3 bases; nucleotides not matched to a gene: 7. Germline CDR1 MNHNS, CDR2 SASEGT. The CDR3 region has the DNA TGTGCCAGCAAGTGGACAGGGAGGGACACTGAAGCTTTCTTT. The encoded protein is CASKWTGRDTEAFF.

This chain joins TRBV7-2 and TRBJ2-2, with no clear D. Trimming pared 3 bases from V and 1 base from J, leaving 6 bases between. In germline, CDR1 is SGHTA, CDR2 FQGNSA. This CDR3 comprises 14 residues. The CDR3 DNA reads TGTGCCAGCAGCTTTGTAAGGAACACCGGGGAGCTGTTTTTT. Translated: CASSFVRNTGELFF.

The gene calls are TRBV5-1 and TRBJ1-6; a weak D match, TRBD1 (5 bases). Trimming shortened V by 0 bases and J by 6 bases, and 10 bases separated the two germline ends. The CDR3 runs 15 residues. Per germline, CDR1 SGHRS and CDR2 YFSETQ. The CDR3 nucleotides read TGCGCCAGCAGCTTGGAGGGCAGGGCTAATTCACCCCTCCACTTT. This sequence encodes CASSLEGRANSPLHF.

The chain joins TRBV7-6 to TRBJ2-2, with 7 bases that match TRBD2. Trimming removed 5 bases from V and 4 bases from J; junction bases left unmatched: 13. This CDR3 is built from 17 residues. CDR1 SGHVS and CDR2 FNYEAQ come from the germline V gene. CDR3 nucleotide sequence: TGTGCCAGCAGCCTAACGGTCGGGCTAGCGGTCACCGGGGAGCTGTTTTTT. Translating gives CASSLTVGLAVTGELFF.

The chain joins TRBV19 to TRBJ2-3; 13 bases are shared with TRBD2. Germline values: CDR1 LNHDA, CDR2 SQIVND (reference sequence). The CDR3 is 21 residues long. V was clipped by 3 bases and J by 2 bases; unmatched bases: 17. In nucleotides, the CDR3 is TGTGCCAGTAGTATTGGACTAGCGGGAGATTCTGCCGGTTCGGCCACAGATACGCAGTATTTT. Translation gives CASSIGLAGDSAGSATDTQYF. The variable domain in full, with the rest retrieved from reference TRBV19 and TRBJ2-3, is DGGITQSPKYLFRKEGQNVTLSCEQNLNHDAMYWYRQDPGQGLRLIYYSQIVNDFQKGDIAEGYSVSREKKESFPLTVTSAQKNPTAFYLCASSIGLAGDSAGSATDTQYFGPGTRLTVL.

This chain joins TRBV21-1 and TRBJ2-7. TRBV21-1 is flagged as a pseudogene. The CDR3 extends over 15 amino acids. This CDR3 reads CASTPDINQNYEQYF. CDR3 sequence (DNA): TGTGCCAGCACCCCGGATATAAATCAAAACTACGAGCAGTACTTC.

This clone appeared a few times. The chain couples TRBV7-2 to TRBJ2-5, with 9 bases aligning to TRBD1. The CDR3 is 16 residues long. From germline, CDR1 is SGHTA and CDR2 FQGNSA. After removal of 4 bases from V and 5 bases from J, the junction contained 11 bases not matched to a gene. CDR3 nucleotides: TGTGCCAGCAGCTGGACAGGGGTGGGTTACGGGGAGACCCAGTACTTC. It yields the protein CASSWTGVGYGETQYF.

This clone occurred a few times. The chain employs TRBV7-9 and TRBJ1-2, with D uncertain. Trimming took off 0 bases at V and 4 bases at J, with 9 bases between the two ends. The germline gives CDR1 SEHNR, CDR2 FQNEAQ (reference sequence). The CDR3 is 14 amino acids. CDR3 amino acids: CASSLAGMLYGYTF. The CDR3 bases are TGTGCCAGCAGCTTAGCAGGAATGCTCTATGGCTACACCTTC.

The rearrangement uses TRBV30 and TRBJ1-5; maybe TRBD1 (5 bases). Germline values: CDR1 GTSNPN, CDR2 SVGIG (reference sequence). CDR3 length: 14 residues. Trimming stripped 4 bases from V and 6 bases from J, with 16 bases between. The CDR3 DNA reads as TGTGCCTGGACCCACTGGGGGGGATCTCAGCCCCAGCATTTT. Protein: CAWTHWGGSQPQHF.

The chain couples TRBV7-9 to TRBJ1-2; 9 positions match TRBD1. This CDR3 is built from 14 residues. Germline V gene lookup returns CDR1 SEHNR and CDR2 FQNEAQ (reference sequence). Losses at the gene ends were 8 bases for V and 4 bases for J; bases not matched to a gene: 8. The CDR3, as DNA: TGTGCCAGCCACCCCGGGACAGGGACCTATGGCTACACCTTC. This codes for CASHPGTGTYGYTF.

This clone was counted only a few times. CDR3 in amino acids: CASSSEGTGRETQYF. The CDR3, as DNA: TGTGCCAGCAGCTCGGAAGGGACAGGGCGAGAGACCCAGTACTTC. The V call is TRBV5-4, the J call TRBJ2-5, with 9 bases lining up with TRBD1. Germline V gives CDR1 SGHNT, CDR2 YYREEE (reference sequence). There are 15 residues in the CDR3. V was pared by 3 bases and J by 4 bases, with 7 bases of the junction left unmatched.

This chain joins TRBV30 and TRBJ1-2; 12 bases map to TRBD1. J gave up 7 bases and V 0 bases, and 6 bases lay outside the gene matches. Germline assignment: CDR1 GTSNPN and CDR2 SVGIG (reference sequence). The CDR3 is made up of 15 amino acids. The CDR3, as DNA: TGTGCCTGGAGTGTCGGGGACAGGGGGCTTGGTGGCTACACCTTC. Translation: CAWSVGDRGLGGYTF.

The V and J genes are TRBV6-1 and TRBJ1-2; tentatively, D is TRBD1 (5 bases). The V and J ends lost 2 bases and 7 bases respectively, with 11 bases between them. This CDR3 has 13 residues. The V gene's germline CDR1 is MNHNS and CDR2 SASEGT. CDR3 loop: CASSEFGGVGYTF. DNA of the CDR3: TGTGCCAGCAGTGAATTTGGAGGGGTTGGCTACACCTTC.

In nucleotides, the CDR3 is TGTGCCAGCAGCGTAGGGGGCTCCTACGAGCAGTACGTC. Translation gives CASSVGGSYEQYV. The J gene is TRBJ2-7, the V gene TRBV9; D not resolved. Germline lookup yields CDR1 SGDLS and CDR2 YYNGEE. The CDR3 consists of 13 residues. V dropped 0 bases and J dropped 0 bases, with 4 bases sitting between them.

The CDR3 region has the DNA TGTGCCGGCAAAACAGGCGAGGAAGAGACCCAGTACTTC. Translated: CAGKTGEEETQYF. The chain carries TRBV2 and TRBJ2-5; D may be TRBD1 (5 bases). The CDR3 runs 13 residues. Germline assignment: CDR1 SNHLY and CDR2 FYNNEI. Trimming left V 11 bases short and J 3 bases short, with 16 bases between.

The chain carries TRBV18 and TRBJ1-2; no clear D gene. The V and J ends lost 3 bases and 8 bases respectively, with 37 bases between them. The CDR3 loop spans 21 amino acids. CDR1 is KGHSH, CDR2 LQKENI, per germline. The CDR3 DNA follows: TGTGCCAGCTCACCCTCTCCTGGTGTAGACCGCCTCCAACTAAGGTCTAAGGGCTACACCTTC. It is translated as CASSPSPGVDRLQLRSKGYTF.

The V call is TRBV7-9, the J call TRBJ1-5; D gene ambiguous. Trimming removed 3 bases from V and 0 bases from J, with 0 bases in between. In germline, CDR1 is SEHNR, CDR2 FQNEAQ (reference sequence). The CDR3 extends over 12 amino acids. Here the CDR3 DNA reads TGTGCCAGCAGCTTTAGCAATCAGCCCCAGCATTTT. Protein product: CASSFSNQPQHF.

The chain carries TRBV30 and TRBJ2-3, with 7 bases matching TRBD2. V dropped 0 bases and J dropped 6; count of bases not matched to a gene: 6. This CDR3 is 14 amino acids long. Germline V gene lookup returns CDR1 GTSNPN and CDR2 SVGIG (reference sequence). The CDR3 nucleotides read TGTGCCTGGAGTGTACGCGGAGCGGGGGATACGCAGTATTTT. This codes for CAWSVRGAGDTQYF.

This CDR3 reads CAISGGLAGVHQSSSYNEQFF. The CDR3 DNA is TGTGCCATCAGTGGCGGACTAGCGGGGGTTCACCAATCAAGCTCCTACAATGAGCAGTTCTTC. The rearrangement uses TRBV10-3 and TRBJ2-1, with TRBD2 matching 13 bases. This CDR3 region has 21 residues. Germline V CDR1 and CDR2: ENHRY, SYGVKD. V shed 4 bases and J 0 bases; nucleotides not matched to a gene: 15.

This clone was seen just once. The chain couples TRBV18 to TRBJ2-1; no reliable D call. This CDR3 has 15 amino acids. Per germline, CDR1 KGHSH and CDR2 LQKENI. V was cut by 3 bases and J by 0 bases, with 9 bases left in between. CDR3 DNA: TGTGCCAGCTCACCGGCCAGGAACTCCTACAATGAGCAGTTCTTC. This sequence encodes CASSPARNSYNEQFF.

The chain has TRBV7-9 and TRBJ1-2; 7 nucleotides align to TRBD1. J was trimmed by 8 bases and V by 6 bases; bases with no gene match: 9. This CDR3 spans 13 amino acids. Looked up from germline, CDR1 is SEHNR and CDR2 is FQNEAQ (reference sequence). The CDR3, as DNA: TGTGCCAGCAGTTTGGGACAGACTTCGGGCTACACCTTC. As protein: CASSLGQTSGYTF.

The gene calls are TRBV30 and TRBJ2-3; 8 nucleotides line up with TRBD2. V shed 2 bases, J shed 3 bases, and the junction held 10 bases outside the gene matches. CDR3 length equals 16 residues. Looked up from germline, CDR1 is GTSNPN and CDR2 is SVGIG (reference sequence). This CDR3 is CAWSRVGRGATDTQYF. CDR3 coding DNA: TGTGCCTGGAGTCGGGTGGGGCGGGGGGCTACAGATACGCAGTATTTT.

The chain joins TRBV7-8 to TRBJ1-4; TRBD1 matches 7 bases. CDR3 length: 15 residues. V shed 5 bases, J shed 7 bases, and the junction held 10 bases outside the gene matches. Germline CDR1 SGHVS, CDR2 FQNEAQ. As DNA, the CDR3 is TGTGCCAGCAGCGGACAGGTGCGCGGGGGTGAAAAACTGTTTTTT. Protein product: CASSGQVRGGEKLFF.

This chain links TRBV4-3 with TRBJ2-1; D remains ambiguous. CDR1 is LGHNA, CDR2 YSLEER, per germline. V shed 1 base and J shed 10 bases, with 11 bases lying between them. The CDR3 has 13 amino acids. CDR3 coding DNA: TGCGCCAGCAGCCAAGCCCCCCAAGGGGAGCAGTTCTTC. It specifies CASSQAPQGEQFF.

The chain has TRBV6-5 and TRBJ2-4, with 8 nucleotides matching TRBD1. CDR3 length equals 12 residues. CDR1 and CDR2 from the germline V gene are MNHEY and SVGAGI. The V segment lost 6 bases and the J segment 8 bases; nucleotides outside the gene matches: 3. The CDR3 sequence is CASRDRDDIQYF. In DNA, the CDR3 is TGTGCCAGCAGGGACAGGGACGACATTCAGTACTTC.

The J gene is TRBJ1-3, the V gene TRBV5-1, with D hard to call. Deletions cut 0 bases from V and 2 bases from J, with 15 bases between. CDR3 length: 17 amino acids. The V gene's germline CDR1 is SGHRS and CDR2 YFSETQ. The CDR3 coding sequence is TGCGCCAGCAGCTTGGAATTTAACGACCGAGCTGGAAACACCATATATTTT. As protein: CASSLEFNDRAGNTIYF.

The CDR3 spells CASIPSGGGTDTQYF. Here the CDR3 DNA reads TGTGCCAGTATCCCTAGCGGAGGGGGCACAGATACGCAGTATTTT. The rearrangement links TRBV19 to TRBJ2-3; 7 nucleotides line up with TRBD2. Per germline, CDR1 LNHDA and CDR2 SQIVND (reference sequence). J lost 1 base, V lost 7 bases, and 8 bases had no gene match. This CDR3 region has 15 residues.